A selection of T cell receptor beta chains follows, all from one sample in a study of shared clonotypes between healthy human individuals. Method: immunoSEQ multiplex PCR; TCRdb's copy keeps in-frame clones and lacks some. The sample holds roughly 2 million clones, approximately 94% seen once. The sample taken for sequencing was naive CD4+ T cells sorted from blood. The receptors derive from a man aged 18 to 35 in good health. The CDR3 runs from the conserved cysteine through the conserved F or W. Each record gives: V gene, clone size, CDR3 protein. Size is omitted from some rows. Given values are once, few, many or a class for expanded clones.

TRBV14	.	CASSPLLAGGEQYF
TRBV7-9	.	CASSFRLAGYNEQFF
TRBV30	.	CAWSTRGRTEAFF
TRBV6-1	.	CASTRTGDEQYF
TRBV5-6	.	CASRSGTLKNQPQHF
TRBV28	.	CASLRRTQYNSPLHF
TRBV28	.	CASSWGQRTNTEAFF
TRBV12-5	.	CASGFGEDYEQYF
TRBV11-2	once	CASSLKLAGSTDTQYF
TRBV18	.	CASSRGIQETQYF
TRBV7-9	.	CASSLGGQGEQYF
TRBV21-1	.	CASSKALRSSRDEQFF
TRBV9	.	CASSAPGGIGFTEGYTF
TRBV30	.	CAWSAAGNSPLHF
TRBV28	.	CASSSQGTSYEQYF
TRBV5-1	.	CASSLALGQGNEKLFF
TRBV28	.	CASQTGAQNTEAFF
TRBV7-9	few	CASSRDSYGYTF
TRBV29-1	once	CSVEVMLGDTTYEQYF
TRBV10-3	.	CAISGDRVPDTQYF
TRBV7-6	.	CASSLAGGRDTEAFF
TRBV28	.	CASTPWRVYSNQPQHF
TRBV30	.	CAWSRILGSYEQYF
TRBV4-1	.	CASSQVGWDSSYEQYF
TRBV27	once	CASSLSSTRGGDTQYF
TRBV27	once	CASSLGGGNQPQHF
TRBV5-1	once	CASSLAKRQTNTGELFF